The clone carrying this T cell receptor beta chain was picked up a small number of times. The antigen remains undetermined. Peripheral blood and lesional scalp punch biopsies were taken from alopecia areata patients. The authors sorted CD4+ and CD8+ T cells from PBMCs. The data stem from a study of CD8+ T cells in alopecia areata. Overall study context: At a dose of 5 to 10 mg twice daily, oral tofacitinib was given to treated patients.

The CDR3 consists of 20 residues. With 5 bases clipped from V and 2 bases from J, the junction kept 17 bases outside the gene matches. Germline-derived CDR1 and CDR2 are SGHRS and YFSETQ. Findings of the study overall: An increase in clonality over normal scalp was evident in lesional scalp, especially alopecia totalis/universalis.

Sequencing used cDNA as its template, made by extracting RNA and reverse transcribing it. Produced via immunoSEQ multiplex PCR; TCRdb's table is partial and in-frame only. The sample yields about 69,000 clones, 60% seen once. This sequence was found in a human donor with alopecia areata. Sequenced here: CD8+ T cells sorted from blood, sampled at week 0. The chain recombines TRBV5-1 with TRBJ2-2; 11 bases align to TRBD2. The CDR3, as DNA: TGCGCCAGCAGTCCTCCGTCGGGACTAGCGGCGCAGCCAAACACCGGGGAGCTGTTTTTT. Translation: CASSPPSGLAAQPNTGELFF. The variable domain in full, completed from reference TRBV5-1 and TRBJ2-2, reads KAGVTQTPRYLIKTRGQQVTLSCSPISGHRSVSWYQQTPGQGLQFLFEYFSETQRNKGNFPGRFSGRQFSNSRSEMNVSTLELGDSALYLCASSPPSGLAAQPNTGELFFGEGSRLTVL.